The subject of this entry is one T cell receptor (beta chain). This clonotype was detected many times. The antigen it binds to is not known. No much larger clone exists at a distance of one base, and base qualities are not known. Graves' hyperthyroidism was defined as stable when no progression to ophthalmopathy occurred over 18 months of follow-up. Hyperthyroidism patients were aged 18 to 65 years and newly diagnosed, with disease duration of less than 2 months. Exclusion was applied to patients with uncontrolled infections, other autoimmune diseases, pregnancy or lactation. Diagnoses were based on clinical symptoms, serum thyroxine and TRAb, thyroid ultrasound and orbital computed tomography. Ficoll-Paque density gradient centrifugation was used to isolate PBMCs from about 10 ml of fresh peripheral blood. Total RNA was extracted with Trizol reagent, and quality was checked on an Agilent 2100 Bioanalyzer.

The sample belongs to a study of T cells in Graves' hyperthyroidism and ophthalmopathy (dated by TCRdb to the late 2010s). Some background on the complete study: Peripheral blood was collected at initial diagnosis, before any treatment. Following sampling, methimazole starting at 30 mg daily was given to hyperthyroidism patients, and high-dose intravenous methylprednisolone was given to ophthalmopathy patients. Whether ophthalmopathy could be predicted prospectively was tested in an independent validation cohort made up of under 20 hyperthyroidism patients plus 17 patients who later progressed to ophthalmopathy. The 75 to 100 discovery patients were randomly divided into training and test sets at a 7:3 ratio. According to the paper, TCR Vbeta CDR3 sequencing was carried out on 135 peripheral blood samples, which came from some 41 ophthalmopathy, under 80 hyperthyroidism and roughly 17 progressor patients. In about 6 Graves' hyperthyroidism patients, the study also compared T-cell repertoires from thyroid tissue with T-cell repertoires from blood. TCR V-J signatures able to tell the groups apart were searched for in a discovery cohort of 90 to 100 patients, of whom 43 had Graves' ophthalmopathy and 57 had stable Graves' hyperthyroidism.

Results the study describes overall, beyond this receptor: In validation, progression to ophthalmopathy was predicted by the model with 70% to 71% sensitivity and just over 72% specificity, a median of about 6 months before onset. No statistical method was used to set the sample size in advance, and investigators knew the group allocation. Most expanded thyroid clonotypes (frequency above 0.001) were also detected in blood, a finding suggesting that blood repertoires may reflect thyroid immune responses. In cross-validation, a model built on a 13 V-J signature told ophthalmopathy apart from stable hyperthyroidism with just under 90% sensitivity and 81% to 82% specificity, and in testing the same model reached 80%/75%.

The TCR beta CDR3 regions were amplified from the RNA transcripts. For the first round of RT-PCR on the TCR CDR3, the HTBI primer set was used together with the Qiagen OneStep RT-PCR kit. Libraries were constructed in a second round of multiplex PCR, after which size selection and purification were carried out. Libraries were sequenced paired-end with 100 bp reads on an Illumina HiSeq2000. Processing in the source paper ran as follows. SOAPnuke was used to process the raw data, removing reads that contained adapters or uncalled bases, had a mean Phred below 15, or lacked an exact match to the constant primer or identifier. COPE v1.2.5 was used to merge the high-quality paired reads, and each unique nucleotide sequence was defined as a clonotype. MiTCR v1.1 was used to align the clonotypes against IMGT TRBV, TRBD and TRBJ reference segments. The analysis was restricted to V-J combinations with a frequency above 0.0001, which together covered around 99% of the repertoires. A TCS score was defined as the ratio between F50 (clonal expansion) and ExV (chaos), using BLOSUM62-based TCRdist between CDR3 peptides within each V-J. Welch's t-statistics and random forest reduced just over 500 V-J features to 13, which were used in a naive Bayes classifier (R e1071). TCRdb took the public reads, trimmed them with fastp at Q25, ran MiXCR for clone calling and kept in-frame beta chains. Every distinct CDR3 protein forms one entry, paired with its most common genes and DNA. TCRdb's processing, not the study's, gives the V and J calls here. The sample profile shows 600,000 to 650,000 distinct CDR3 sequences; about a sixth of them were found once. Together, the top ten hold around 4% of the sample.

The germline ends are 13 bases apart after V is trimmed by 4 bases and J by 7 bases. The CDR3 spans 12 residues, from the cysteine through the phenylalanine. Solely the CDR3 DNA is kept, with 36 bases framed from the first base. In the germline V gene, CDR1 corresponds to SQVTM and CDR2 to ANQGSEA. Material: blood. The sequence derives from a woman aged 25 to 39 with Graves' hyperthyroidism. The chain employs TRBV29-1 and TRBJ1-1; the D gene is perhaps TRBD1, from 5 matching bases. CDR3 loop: CSVGGLTIEAFF. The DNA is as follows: TGCAGCGTTGGGGGACTAACCATTGAAGCTTTCTTT. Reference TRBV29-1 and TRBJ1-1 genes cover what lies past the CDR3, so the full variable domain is SAVISQKPSRDICQRGTSLTIQCQVDSQVTMMFWYRQQPGQSLTLIATANQGSEATYESGFVIDKFPISRPNLTFSTLTVSNMSPEDSSIYLCSVGGLTIEAFFGQGTRLTVV.